Listed here is a single T cell receptor (beta chain). Its antigen specificity is not known. Nothing much larger sits one base from this clone, and base qualities are not available. CDR1 and CDR2, looked up from the germline V gene (reference sequence), are DFQATT and SNEGSKA. V gives up 6 bases and J gives up 9 bases, and the segment between their germline ends measures 27 bases. The CDR3 has 16 amino acids, counting the end cysteine and phenylalanine. Just CDR3 DNA is preserved here, 48 bases in frame from base 1. This specimen belongs to a study of vaccination and CD4 T cells after COVID-19 (dated by TCRdb to about 2022). Notes on the research overall: Every convalescent patient had a positive nasal swab PCR test for SARS-CoV-2, with mild disease in about 9 patients and severe disease in one. Six males and four females were included in the convalescent cohort, with two Hispanic individuals, seven Caucasians, two Asians and one multiracial person represented. Two doses of either the Pfizer-BioNTech BNT162b2 vaccine (n=8) or the Moderna mRNA-1273 vaccine (n=2) were administered to participants. Post-COVID blood samples from convalescent patients were collected a median of roughly 100 days after diagnosis, with a range of roughly 30 to 170 days. The time from the second vaccine dose to post-vaccine blood sampling had a median of 72 days and ranged from 14 to 241 days. A few convalescent patients gave samples both early after vaccination (day 14) and late after vaccination (days 161 to 241). Culture stimuli were overlapping spike peptide pools from SARS-CoV-2 and from the common cold coronaviruses HCoV-NL63, HCoV-OC43 and HCoV-229E. In control cultures, a CEFX viral epitope pool was used as positive control, an HIV-1 Nef peptide pool was used as negative control, or no peptide was added. In 10 COVID-19 convalescent patients and a few infection-naive healthy vaccine recipients, the spike-specific CD4+ TCR repertoire before mRNA vaccination was compared with the repertoire after mRNA vaccination. Broad study findings and their caveats: Only a relatively small number of convalescent patients were included in the study, and early timepoints following natural infection were not analyzed. The median count of SARS-CoV-2-reactive clonotypes went up from 21 after infection to 38 after vaccination, although the change was not significant. In convalescent patients, nearly all vaccine-specific clones (304 of 307) were found to be mono-reactive for SARS-CoV-2 spike rather than cross-reactive with common cold coronaviruses. In convalescent patients, a median around 90% of post-vaccine SARS-CoV-2-reactive clones were detected only after vaccination, and vaccine-specific priming was suggested by this finding.

Libraries were made using PCR. DNA from cultured CD4+ T cells was subjected to TCR sequencing with the Oncomine TCR Beta short-read assay at the Johns Hopkins FTIC core. Genomic DNA was extracted from the cultured CD4+ T cells with the QIAamp micro DNA kit. The Oncomine TCR Beta libraries from cultured CD4+ T cells were pooled using unique dual indexes and then sequenced on an Illumina iSeq 100. Concerning the study's data processing: Non-productive sequences were filtered out, and CDR3s that did not start with C, did not end with F or W, or were shorter than 7 amino acids were discarded. The MANAFEST web application identified antigen-specific clonotypes by comparing peptide-stimulated wells against reference wells and other culture wells. An FDR below 0.05, an odds ratio above 5, and a productive frequency above 0.1% in at least two of three replicate wells were required for clones to be considered positive. Clonotypes that were significantly expanded in both SARS-CoV-2 spike wells and at least one common cold coronavirus spike condition were defined as cross-reactive. CDR3 homology was assessed with Levenshtein distances (stringdist) and unrooted phylogenetic trees (ape) in R version 3.6.1. The raw public data were reprocessed by TCRdb itself: fastp quality trimming at Q25, MiXCR clonotype calling, in-frame beta chains only. One record per CDR3 amino acid sequence lists the most common genes and DNA. These V and J calls are TCRdb output, not the study's own analysis. Across this sample there are 15,000 to 20,000 distinct CDR3 sequences, with about 52% seen only once. The ten largest account for 10% to 15% of the sample.

Taken with the paper, the label for time point translates to: late sampling 161 to 241 days after vaccination in a few convalescent patients. The treatment or condition label for this specimen denotes: roughly ten-day PBMC culture with coronavirus spike peptide pools or control peptides (ViraFEST assay). The ViraFEST assay, used in the study, expanded antigen-specific T cells with peptide pools and then identified the expanded clonotypes through TCR sequencing. The convalescent patients' positive SARS-CoV-2 PCR tests fell between March and December 2020, which was before the Alpha, Beta and Delta variants emerged in the United States. About 1.8 million PBMCs per well were cultured in IMDM with roughly 5% human AB serum and roughly 10 IU/ml IL-2, plus 10 ug/ml peptide pools. On days 3 and 7, half of the culture medium was replaced with fresh IL-2-containing medium. After about nine days of culture, CD4+ T cells were isolated by negative selection with the EasySep CD4+ T cell isolation kit. Ficoll-Paque Plus gradient centrifugation was used to isolate PBMCs from whole blood, and the isolated PBMCs were then either used fresh or cryopreserved at -140C. Each culture condition was generally run in triplicate wells.

The source was CD4+ T cells from blood, cultured in vitro, collected about 7 months after SARS-CoV-2 vaccination. This sequence originates from a human donor who had recovered from COVID-19. The chain employs TRBV20-1 and TRBJ1-3; perhaps TRBD1 is the D gene, with 6 bases matching. For the CDR3, the sequence is CSAMPTGTPPGGTIYF. The nucleotides read TGCAGTGCAATGCCCACAGGGACCCCCCCTGGGGGCACCATATATTTT.